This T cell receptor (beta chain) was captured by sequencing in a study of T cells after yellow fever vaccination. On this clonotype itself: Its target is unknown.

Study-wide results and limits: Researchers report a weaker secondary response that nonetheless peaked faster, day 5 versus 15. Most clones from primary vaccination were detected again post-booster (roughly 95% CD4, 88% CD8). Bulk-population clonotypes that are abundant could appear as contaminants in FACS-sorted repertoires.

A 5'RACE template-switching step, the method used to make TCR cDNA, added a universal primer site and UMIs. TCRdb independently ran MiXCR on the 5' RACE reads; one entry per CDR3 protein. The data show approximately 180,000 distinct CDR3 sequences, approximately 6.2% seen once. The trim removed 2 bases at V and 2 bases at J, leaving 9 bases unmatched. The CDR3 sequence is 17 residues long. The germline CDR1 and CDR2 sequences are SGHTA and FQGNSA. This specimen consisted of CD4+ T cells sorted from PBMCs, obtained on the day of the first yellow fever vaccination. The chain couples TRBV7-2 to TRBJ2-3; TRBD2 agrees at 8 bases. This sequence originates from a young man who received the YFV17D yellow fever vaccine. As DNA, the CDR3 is TGTGCCAGCAGCTTACTTGGTAGCGGGGTACCCACAGATACGCAGTATTTT. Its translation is CASSLLGSGVPTDTQYF.